The 7 T cell receptor beta chains presented below share a single source sample, sequenced in a study of monozygotic twins with cystic fibrosis. The table came from immunoSEQ multiplex PCR; TCRdb's copy has only in-frame clones and leaves some out. The sample consists of tens of thousands of clones, about 80% of them appearing once. The sequenced sample was blood. The receptors were sampled from a girl aged 2 to 10 with cystic fibrosis.

The V and J genes are TRBV19 and TRBJ1-2; TRBD1 matches 8 bases. This CDR3 spans 12 amino acids. After removal of 5 bases from V and 14 bases from J, the junction contained 10 bases not matched to a gene. Germline-derived CDR1 and CDR2 are LNHDA and SQIVND (reference sequence). CDR3 region: CASSPGQGAETF. The DNA for the CDR3 is TGTGCCAGTAGTCCTGGGCAGGGGGCAGAAACCTTC.

V gene TRBV7-2 combines with J gene TRBJ1-3; 10 positions match TRBD1. The CDR3 covers 16 residues. J lost 2 bases, V lost 5 bases, and 6 bases had no gene match. The germline gives CDR1 SGHTA, CDR2 FQGNSA. For the CDR3, the DNA is TGTGCCAGCAGCATCGGACAGGGGGTCGCTGGAAACACCATATATTTT. This translates into CASSIGQGVAGNTIYF. The variable domain in full, with the rest retrieved from reference TRBV7-2 and TRBJ1-3, is GAGVSQSPSNKVTEKGKDVELRCDPISGHTALYWYRQSLGQGLEFLIYFQGNSAPDKSGLPSDRFSAERTGGSVSTLTIQRTQQEDSAVYLCASSIGQGVAGNTIYFGEGSWLTVV.

J is TRBJ1-3 and V is TRBV30; no firm D call. Trimming stripped 5 bases from V and 5 bases from J, with 4 bases between. Germline V gene data show CDR1 as GTSNPN and CDR2 as SVGIG (reference sequence). This CDR3 has 10 residues. CDR3 loop: CAWGRNTIYF. CDR3 DNA sequence: TGTGCCTGGGGGAGAAACACCATATATTTT.

This chain links TRBV5-1 with TRBJ2-3; no reliable D call. Germline V lookup: CDR1 SGHRS, CDR2 YFSETQ. V was trimmed by 0 bases and J by 1 base, leaving 6 bases between them. This CDR3 is 14 amino acids long. CDR3 nucleotides: TGCGCCAGCAGCTTGGGCACGGGCACAGATACGCAGTATTTT. Translated, it gives CASSLGTGTDTQYF.

CDR3 DNA sequence: TGCGCCAGCAGCTTGGGTCAGGGGGGTTACAATGAGCAGTTCTTC. Translation: CASSLGQGGYNEQFF. This chain uses TRBV5-1 with TRBJ2-1, with TRBD1 as a possible D gene (7 bases). This CDR3 region has 15 residues. The germline CDR1 and CDR2 sequences are SGHRS and YFSETQ. Trimming left V 0 bases short and J 4 bases short, with 11 bases between.

The genes are TRBV13 and TRBJ2-1; 7 bases map to TRBD1. Losses at the gene ends were 0 bases for V and 4 bases for J; bases not matched to a gene: 3. The CDR3 loop spans 15 amino acids. Germline assignment: CDR1 PRHDT and CDR2 FYEKMQ (reference sequence). CDR3 amino acids: CASSLGGQAYNEQFF. CDR3 sequence (DNA): TGTGCCAGCAGCTTAGGCGGACAGGCTTACAATGAGCAGTTCTTC.

This chain joins TRBV6-5 and TRBJ2-7; 7 bases align to TRBD1. CDR3 size: 12 residues. Germline trimming cut 10 bases from V and 2 bases from J; bases unmatched to any gene: 5. Looked up from germline, CDR1 is MNHEY and CDR2 is SVGAGI. CDR3 residues: CATCDRAYEQYF. The CDR3 DNA reads TGTGCCACCTGTGACAGGGCCTACGAGCAGTACTTC.